This T cell receptor beta chain was sequenced during a study of blood T cell repertoires in COVID-19. On the study more broadly: Sources were T cells, B-cell-depleted T cells, or PBMCs; the material itself was cDNA or gDNA.

Trimming pared 3 bases from V and 8 bases from J, leaving 13 bases between. Germline CDR1 reads KGHSH; CDR2 reads LQKENI. The CDR3 is made up of 14 amino acids. The assay was immunoSEQ multiplex PCR, and TCRdb's table has in-frame clones only and misses some. The sample consists of hundreds of thousands of clones, 75% to 90% of them appearing once. The V call is TRBV18, the J call TRBJ1-4; D unclear. The specimen sequenced was peripheral blood. The clonotype originates from a woman under 40 with active or convalescent COVID-19. For the CDR3, the DNA is TGTGCCAGCTCACCGGAGGCTATAGGAGAAAAACTGTTTTTT. Protein: CASSPEAIGEKLFF.